The sequence of this T cell receptor beta chain was determined in a study of beta chain features in type 1 diabetes. Study-level points and caveats: More deletions and fewer insertions at VDJ junctions were found in patients with type 1 diabetes. Type 1 diabetes patients had TCRB CDR3s that were shorter (moderately but significantly so) in all four CD4+ subsets. Using cDNA template may skew counts toward highly expressing activated cells. Patients' naive, central memory and regulatory TCRB repertoires appeared more alike than those of healthy donors.

This CDR3 is built from 15 residues. Per germline, CDR1 SEHNR and CDR2 FQNEAQ (reference sequence). V lost 5 bases to trimming and J lost 1 base; unmatched junction nucleotides: 7. Concerning this clone: What it recognizes is unknown.

Sequencing targeted expressed TCRB transcripts, as all isolated RNA had been reverse transcribed. Clones were read by immunoSEQ multiplex PCR, and TCRdb kept only the in-frame ones, dropping some. The sample includes approximately 120,000 clones, approximately 39% of them seen just once. The chain carries TRBV7-9 and TRBJ1-1, with 7 bases identical to TRBD1. This TCR was sampled from a woman younger than 30 in good health. Sequencing was done on a sample of stem cell memory CD4+ T cells from blood. Written as DNA, the CDR3 is TGTGCCAGCAGCCCAAGATCAGGGGGGAACACTGAAGCTTTCTTT. Protein: CASSPRSGGNTEAFF. The entire variable domain, with the rest obtained from reference TRBV7-9 and TRBJ1-1, is as follows: DTGVSQNPRHKITKRGQNVTFRCDPISEHNRLYWYRQTLGQGPEFLTYFQNEAQLEKSRLLSDRFSAERPKGSFSTLEIQRTEQGDSAMYLCASSPRSGGNTEAFFGQGTRLTVV.